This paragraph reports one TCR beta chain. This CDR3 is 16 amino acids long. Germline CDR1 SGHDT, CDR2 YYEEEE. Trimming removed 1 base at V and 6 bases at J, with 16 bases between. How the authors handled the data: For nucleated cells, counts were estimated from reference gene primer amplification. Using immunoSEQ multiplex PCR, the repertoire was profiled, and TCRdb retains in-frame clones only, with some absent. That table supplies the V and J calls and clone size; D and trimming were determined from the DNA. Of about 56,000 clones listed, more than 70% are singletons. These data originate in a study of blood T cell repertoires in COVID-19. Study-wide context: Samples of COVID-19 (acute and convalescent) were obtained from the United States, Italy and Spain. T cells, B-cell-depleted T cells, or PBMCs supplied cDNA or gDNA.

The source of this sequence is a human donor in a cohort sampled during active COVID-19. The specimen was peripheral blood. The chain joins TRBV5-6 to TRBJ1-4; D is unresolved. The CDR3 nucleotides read TGTGCCAGCAGCTTGTTTCAGCGCTCTCAGTATGAAAAACTGTTTTTT. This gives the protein CASSLFQRSQYEKLFF.